This is a list of T cell receptor beta chains from one sample in a study of shared clonotypes between healthy human individuals. The protocol was immunoSEQ multiplex PCR, while the TCRdb copy is restricted to in-frame clones and leaves out a portion. The sample contains more than 900,000 clones, about 84% of which appear only once. Sequences were obtained from memory CD4+ T cells from PBMCs. These receptors were taken from a man between 18 and 29 years old in good health. Some clones in this sample may be carry-over from other donors' samples. The CDR3 runs from the conserved cysteine through the conserved F or W. The D gene is left open where the match is weak. Rows may omit the clone size; those that give it use once, few, many or a size class.

J,D,size,V,DNA,CDR3
TRBJ2-7,NA,NA,TRBV15,TGTGCCACCAGCAGAGTTTTTATGGGGGTCGCGGGCTACGAGCAGTACTTC,CATSRVFMGVAGYEQYF
TRBJ2-1,NA,NA,TRBV4-3,TGCGCCAGCAGCCAAGATGGCGTTAACTACAATGAGCAGTTCTTC,CASSQDGVNYNEQFF
TRBJ2-5,TRBD1,NA,TRBV2,TGTGCCAGCAGTTCACAGGGGGCCCCCCAAGAGACCCAGTACTTC,CASSSQGAPQETQYF
TRBJ2-5,TRBD1,few,TRBV18,TGTGCCAGCTCACCCGGGACAGGGGCTTGGGAGACCCAGTACTTC,CASSPGTGAWETQYF
TRBJ1-1,NA,NA,TRBV28,TGTGCCAGCAGCCCGATAGATGGGGTCACTGAAGCTTTCTTT,CASSPIDGVTEAFF
TRBJ2-2,NA,NA,TRBV5-1,TGCGCCAGCAGCCAGACCAGTGACACCGGGGAGCTGTTTTTT,CASSQTSDTGELFF
TRBJ2-7,TRBD2,NA,TRBV18,TGTGCCAGCTCAGTCAGGCCAGTTGGGACTAGCAGCTACGAGCAGTACTTC,CASSVRPVGTSSYEQYF
TRBJ1-2,NA,NA,TRBV6-5,TGTGCCAGCAGTTACTCGGGCAGCTCTAACTATGGCTACACCTTC,CASSYSGSSNYGYTF
TRBJ1-3,TRBD1,NA,TRBV6-5,TGTGCCAGCAGCTTGACAGGGGTTGGTGGAAACACCATATATTTT,CASSLTGVGGNTIYF
TRBJ1-3,TRBD1,few,TRBV4-1,TGCGCCAGCAGCCGGGAGGGGGCGCGCTCTGGAAACACCATATATTTT,CASSREGARSGNTIYF
TRBJ2-7,TRBD1,few,TRBV5-1,TGCGCCAGCAGCCTGGACAGGTTTCCTTACGAGCAGTACTTC,CASSLDRFPYEQYF
TRBJ2-3,NA,NA,TRBV6-1,TGTGCCAGCAGTCTTCGGACAGACCGGGATACGCAGTATTTT,CASSLRTDRDTQYF
TRBJ2-1,TRBD2,NA,TRBV19,TGTGCCAGTAGTACCGTTAGCGGGAGGGCCCAGGTTATCGGTGAGCAGTTCTTC,CASSTVSGRAQVIGEQFF
TRBJ2-7,NA,NA,TRBV6-6,TGTGCCAGCAATCTGGACAGCCGTTACGAGCAGTACTTC,CASNLDSRYEQYF
TRBJ1-3,TRBD1,NA,TRBV6-6,TGTGCCAGCAGTTCTGTGACAGGGGGCGGCGGAAACACCATATATTTT,CASSSVTGGGGNTIYF
TRBJ2-7,NA,few,TRBV5-1,TGCGCCAGCAGCTTGGAGCCAACCTACGAGCAGTACTTC,CASSLEPTYEQYF
TRBJ1-1,NA,NA,TRBV4-1,TGCGCCAGCAGCCAAGTCATGGGAGATTCTGAAGCTTTCTTT,CASSQVMGDSEAFF
TRBJ2-1,NA,NA,TRBV5-1,TGCGCCAGCAGCTTGGGACAGTCCAATGAGCAGTTCTTC,CASSLGQSNEQFF
TRBJ2-1,NA,NA,TRBV9,TGTGCCAGCAGCCTGAGAGGGGAGCAGCAGTTCTTC,CASSLRGEQQFF
TRBJ1-1,NA,few,TRBV11-3,TGTGCCAGCAGCTTTTTCGGGATTATGAACACTGAAGCTTTCTTT,CASSFFGIMNTEAFF
TRBJ2-3,TRBD2,NA,TRBV5-1,TGCGCCAGCAGCGAGACTAGCGGGACAGATACGCAGTATTTT,CASSETSGTDTQYF
TRBJ2-1,NA,NA,TRBV28,TGTGCCAGCAGCCCCCCAAGGCGGGTGACCTACAATGAGCAGTTCTTC,CASSPPRRVTYNEQFF
TRBJ2-4,NA,NA,TRBV28,TGTGCCAGCGGGGGCGGGAGTGTCGCCAAAAACATTCAGTACTTC,CASGGGSVAKNIQYF
TRBJ1-3,TRBD1,NA,TRBV6-6,TGTGCCAGCACCGCGACAGGGTGGTCTGGAAACACCATATATTTT,CASTATGWSGNTIYF
TRBJ2-2,TRBD1,NA,TRBV27,TGTGCCAGCAGAAAGTGGGACAGGGGAAACACCGGGGAGCTGTTTTTT,CASRKWDRGNTGELFF
TRBJ1-1,NA,NA,TRBV11-2,TGTGCCAGCAGCTTAGTCCAGGCTTTCTTT,CASSLVQAFF
TRBJ2-5,NA,NA,TRBV2,TGTGCCAGCAGTGTTTTCCCCCAAGAGACCCAGTACTTC,CASSVFPQETQYF
TRBJ2-4,TRBD2,NA,TRBV5-1,TGCGCCAGCAGCCAGGCTCAGGATAGCGGGATGCTTAAGAACATTCAGTACTTC,CASSQAQDSGMLKNIQYF
TRBJ1-5,NA,NA,TRBV6-6,TGTGCCAGCAGCGGCCAGGCTACGGCTCAGCCCCAGCATTTT,CASSGQATAQPQHF
TRBJ1-2,NA,NA,TRBV5-4,TGTGCCAGCGGCGCCCACAGGAAAGATAGCTATGGCCACACCTTC,CASGAHRKDSYGHTF
TRBJ1-2,NA,NA,TRBV7-9,TGTGCCAGCAGCTTAGCGCAGGGGATTAACTATGGCTACACCTTC,CASSLAQGINYGYTF
TRBJ1-2,NA,NA,TRBV5-1,TGCGCCAGCAGCTTGGACACCGATAACTATGGCTACACCTTC,CASSLDTDNYGYTF
TRBJ2-3,NA,NA,TRBV5-1,TGCGCCAGCAGCTTGAGCACAAACCCCACAGATACGCAGTATTTT,CASSLSTNPTDTQYF
TRBJ1-3,NA,few,TRBV25-1,TGTGCCAGCAGCTCGCACCCGTCTGGAAACACCATATATTTT,CASSSHPSGNTIYF
TRBJ1-2,NA,NA,TRBV5-1,TGCGCCAGCAGCTTGACGAATCCTAACTATGGCTACACCTTC,CASSLTNPNYGYTF
TRBJ2-7,NA,NA,TRBV7-9,TGTGCCAGCAGCCCCAGGGGCGGGACAGCTTCCTACGAGCAGTACTTC,CASSPRGGTASYEQYF
TRBJ2-1,NA,NA,TRBV10-2,TGCGCCAGCAGTGAAGGGCGGGGCCTTAGGGAGCAGTTCTTC,CASSEGRGLREQFF
TRBJ2-5,TRBD2,NA,TRBV27,TGTGCCAGCAGTAGACTAGCGGGAAGGGAGACCCAGTACTTC,CASSRLAGRETQYF
TRBJ2-7,NA,NA,TRBV7-2,TGTGCCAGCAGCCCGATGGGCTACTCCTACGAGCAGTACTTC,CASSPMGYSYEQYF
TRBJ1-2,NA,NA,TRBV5-4,TGTGCCAGCAGCTTGAGGGGACATTACACCTTC,CASSLRGHYTF
TRBJ1-1,NA,NA,TRBV5-1,TGCGCCAGCAAAGGGGTGGGAAACACTGAAGCTTTCTTT,CASKGVGNTEAFF
TRBJ2-1,NA,NA,TRBV14,TGTGCCAGCAGCCAATGGCAGATGAGCTCCTACAATGAGCAGTTCTTC,CASSQWQMSSYNEQFF
TRBJ1-5,NA,NA,TRBV2,TGTGCCAGCAGTGGATCGGTTTGGAGGACGAGCAATCAGCCCCAGCATTTT,CASSGSVWRTSNQPQHF
TRBJ2-1,TRBD2,NA,TRBV6-6,TGTGCCAGCAGTCACCGACTAGCGGGAGGATACAATGAGCAGTTCTTC,CASSHRLAGGYNEQFF
TRBJ1-4,TRBD1,NA,TRBV7-9,TGTGCCAGCAGCACTGGGACAGGGAGGGGTGAAAAACTGTTTTTT,CASSTGTGRGEKLFF
TRBJ2-3,TRBD1,NA,TRBV19,TGTGCCAGTAGTCCAAGACAGGGCGCACTAGGAGAGGATCGGTATTTT,CASSPRQGALGEDRYF
TRBJ2-1,TRBD2,NA,TRBV2,TGTGCCAGCGCTTTTTCCCTAGCGGGAGTGGAAGTCTACAATGAGCAGTTCTTC,CASAFSLAGVEVYNEQFF
TRBJ2-1,NA,once,TRBV4-2,TGTGCCAGCAGCCGAAGACTAGTGGAGGGAGACAATGAGCAGTTCTTC,CASSRRLVEGDNEQFF
TRBJ2-3,NA,NA,TRBV7-9,TGTGCCAGCAGCTTAGAGTTTAGGGGTTCCAGTGGAGCAGATACGCAGTATTTT,CASSLEFRGSSGADTQYF
TRBJ2-7,NA,NA,TRBV5-4,TGTGCCAGCAACTTCTTGGGCCAAGAGCAGTACTTC,CASNFLGQEQYF